This TCR beta chain was sequenced in a study of blood T cell repertoires in COVID-19. CDR3 size: 16 residues. V lost 5 bases to trimming and J lost 5 bases, with 21 bases between them. Germline loops: CDR1 SEHNR, CDR2 FQNEAQ (reference sequence). This clone was detected once. Using immunoSEQ multiplex PCR, the repertoire was profiled, and TCRdb retains in-frame clones only, with some absent. The sample contains about 220,000 clones, about 83% of which appear only once. The chain carries TRBV7-9 and TRBJ1-2, with D unresolved. The sample taken for sequencing was PBMCs or T cells enriched from blood (not recorded which). This TCR was sampled from a woman between 50 and 59 years old who had been exposed to COVID-19. Here the CDR3 DNA reads TGTGCCAGCAGCCCTCCTTCCCTGTACGGACTTTATGGCTACACCTTC. This encodes CASSPPSLYGLYGYTF.